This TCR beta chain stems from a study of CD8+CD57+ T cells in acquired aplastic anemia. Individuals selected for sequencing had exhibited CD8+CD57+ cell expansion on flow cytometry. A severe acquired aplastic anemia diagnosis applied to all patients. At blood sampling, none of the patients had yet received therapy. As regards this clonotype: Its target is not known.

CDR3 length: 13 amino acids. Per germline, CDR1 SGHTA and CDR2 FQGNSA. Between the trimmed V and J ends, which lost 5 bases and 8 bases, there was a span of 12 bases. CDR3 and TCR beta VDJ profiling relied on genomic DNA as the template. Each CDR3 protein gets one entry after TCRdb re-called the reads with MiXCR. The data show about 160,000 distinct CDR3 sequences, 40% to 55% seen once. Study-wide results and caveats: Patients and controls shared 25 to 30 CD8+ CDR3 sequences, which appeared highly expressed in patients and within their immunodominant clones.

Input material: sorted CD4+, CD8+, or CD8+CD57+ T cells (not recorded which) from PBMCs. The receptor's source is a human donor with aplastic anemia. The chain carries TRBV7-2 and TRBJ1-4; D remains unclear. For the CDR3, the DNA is TGTGCCAGCAGCGGGGATATAAGGGAAAAACTGTTTTTT. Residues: CASSGDIREKLFF.